This TCR beta chain emerged from a study of response to subunit inactivated influenza vaccine. Trimming cost V 3 bases and J 7 bases; bases outside gene matches: 11. This CDR3 region has 15 residues. Per germline, CDR1 SQVTM and CDR2 ANQGSEA. Turning to this clonotype: Its antigen is as yet unknown.

Study-wide points: It was suggested by the authors that few new T cells are recruited by each seasonal influenza vaccination.

TCRdb re-called the RT-PCR reads with MiXCR, one entry per CDR3 protein. The data show about 500,000 distinct CDR3 sequences, about 15% seen once. This sequence was found in a man in his fifties or sixties who received an inactivated influenza vaccine. The chain joins TRBV29-1 to TRBJ2-7, with 11 bases aligning to TRBD2. Specimen: CD4+ T cells sorted from PBMCs, collected around 2 years after vaccination. In DNA, the CDR3 is TGCAGCGTTGAGAGAGATAGCGGGAGGGCTGGGGAGCAGTACTTC. Its protein product is CSVERDSGRAGEQYF.